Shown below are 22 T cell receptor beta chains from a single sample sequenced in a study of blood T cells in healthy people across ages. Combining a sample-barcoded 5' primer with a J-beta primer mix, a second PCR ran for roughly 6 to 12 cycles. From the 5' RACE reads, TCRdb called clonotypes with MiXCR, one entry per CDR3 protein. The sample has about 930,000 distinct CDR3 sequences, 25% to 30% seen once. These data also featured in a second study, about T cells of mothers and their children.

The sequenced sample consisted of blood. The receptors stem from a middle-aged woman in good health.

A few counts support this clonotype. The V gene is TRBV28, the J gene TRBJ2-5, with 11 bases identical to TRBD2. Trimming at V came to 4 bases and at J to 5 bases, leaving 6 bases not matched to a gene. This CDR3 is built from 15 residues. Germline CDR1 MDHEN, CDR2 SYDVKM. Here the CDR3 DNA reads TGTGCCAGCAGTTCCCCGGCTAGCGGGGGGGAGACCCAGTACTTC. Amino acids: CASSSPASGGETQYF.

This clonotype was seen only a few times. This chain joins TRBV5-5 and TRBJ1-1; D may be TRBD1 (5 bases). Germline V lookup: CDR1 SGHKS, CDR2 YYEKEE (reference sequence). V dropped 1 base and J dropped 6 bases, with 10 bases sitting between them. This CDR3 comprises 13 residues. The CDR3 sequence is CASSLLGAPEAFF. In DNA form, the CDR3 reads TGTGCCAGCAGCTTGCTAGGGGCGCCTGAAGCTTTCTTT.

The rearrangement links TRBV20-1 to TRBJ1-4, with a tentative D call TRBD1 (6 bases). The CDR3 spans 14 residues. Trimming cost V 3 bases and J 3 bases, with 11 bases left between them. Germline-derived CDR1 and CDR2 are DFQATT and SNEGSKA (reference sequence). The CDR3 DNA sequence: TGCAGTGCTAGGGCGACAGGCGCTAATGAAAAACTGTTTTTT. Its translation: CSARATGANEKLFF.

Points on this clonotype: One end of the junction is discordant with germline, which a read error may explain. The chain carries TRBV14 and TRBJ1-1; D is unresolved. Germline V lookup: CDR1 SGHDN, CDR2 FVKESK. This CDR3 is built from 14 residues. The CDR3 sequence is CASSQETRRSEAFF. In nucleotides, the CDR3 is TGTGCCAGTAGCCAAGAGACTCGGCGTAGCGAAGCTTTCTTT.

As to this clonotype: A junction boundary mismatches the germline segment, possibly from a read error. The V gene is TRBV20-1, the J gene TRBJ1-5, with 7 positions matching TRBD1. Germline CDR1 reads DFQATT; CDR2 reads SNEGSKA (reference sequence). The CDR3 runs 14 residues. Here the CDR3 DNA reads TGCAGTACTAGCCGACAGGGCGCCTATCAGCTCCAGCATTTT. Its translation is CSTSRQGAYQLQHF.

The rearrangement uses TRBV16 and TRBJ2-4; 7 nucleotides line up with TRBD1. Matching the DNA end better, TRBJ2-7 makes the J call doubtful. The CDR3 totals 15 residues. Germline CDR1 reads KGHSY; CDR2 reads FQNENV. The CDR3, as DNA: TGTGCCAGCAGCCAATCATTGGACAGGCCGTACGAGCAGTACTTC. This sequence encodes CASSQSLDRPYEQYF.

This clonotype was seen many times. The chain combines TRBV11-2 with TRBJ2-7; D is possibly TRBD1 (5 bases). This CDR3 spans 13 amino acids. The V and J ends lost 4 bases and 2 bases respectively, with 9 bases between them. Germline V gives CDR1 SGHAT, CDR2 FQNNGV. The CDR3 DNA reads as TGTGCCAGCAGCTCCGACAGAACCTACGAGCAGTACTTC. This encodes CASSSDRTYEQYF. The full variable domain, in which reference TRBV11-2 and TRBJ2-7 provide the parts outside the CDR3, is EAGVAQSPRYKIIEKRQSVAFWCNPISGHATLYWYQQILGQGPKLLIQFQNNGVVDDSQLPKDRFSAERLKGVDSTLKIQPAKLEDSAVYLCASSSDRTYEQYFGPGTRLTVT.

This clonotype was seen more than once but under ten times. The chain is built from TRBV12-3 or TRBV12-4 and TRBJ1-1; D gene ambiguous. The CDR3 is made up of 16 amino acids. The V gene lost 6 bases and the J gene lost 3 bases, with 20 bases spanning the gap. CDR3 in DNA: TGTGCCAGCAGCCCAAGCGGGTGGTACTTGGACACTGAAGCTTTCTTT. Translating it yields CASSPSGWYLDTEAFF.

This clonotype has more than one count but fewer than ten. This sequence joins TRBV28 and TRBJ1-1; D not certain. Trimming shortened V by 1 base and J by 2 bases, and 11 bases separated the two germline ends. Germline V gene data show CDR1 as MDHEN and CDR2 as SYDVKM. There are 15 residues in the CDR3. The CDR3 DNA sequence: TGTGCCAGCAGTTTATCTGGGCAGGCTAACACTGAAGCTTTCTTT. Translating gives CASSLSGQANTEAFF. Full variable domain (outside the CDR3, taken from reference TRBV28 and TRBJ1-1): DVKVTQSSRYLVKRTGEKVFLECVQDMDHENMFWYRQDPGLGLRLIYFSYDVKMKEKGDIPEGYSVSREKKERFSLILESASTNQTSMYLCASSLSGQANTEAFFGQGTRLTVV.

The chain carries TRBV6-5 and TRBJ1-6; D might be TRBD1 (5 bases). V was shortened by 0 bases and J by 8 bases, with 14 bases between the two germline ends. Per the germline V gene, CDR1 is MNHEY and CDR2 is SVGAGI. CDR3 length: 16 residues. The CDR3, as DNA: TGTGCCAGCAGTTACTCATCCAGGGTAAAAGATTCACCCCTCCACTTT. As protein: CASSYSSRVKDSPLHF.

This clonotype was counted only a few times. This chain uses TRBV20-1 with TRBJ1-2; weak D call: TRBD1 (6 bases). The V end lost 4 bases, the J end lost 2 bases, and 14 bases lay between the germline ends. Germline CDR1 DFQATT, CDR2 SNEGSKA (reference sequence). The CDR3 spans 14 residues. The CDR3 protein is CSATNRVMNYGYTF. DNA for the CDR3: TGCAGTGCTACAAACAGGGTAATGAACTATGGCTACACCTTC.

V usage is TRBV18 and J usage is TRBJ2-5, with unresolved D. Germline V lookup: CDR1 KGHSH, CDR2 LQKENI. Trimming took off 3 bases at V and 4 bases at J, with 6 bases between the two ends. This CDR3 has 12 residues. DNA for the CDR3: TGTGCCAGCTCACCCCCCATAGAGACCCAGTACTTC. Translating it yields CASSPPIETQYF. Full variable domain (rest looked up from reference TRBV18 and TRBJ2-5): NAGVMQNPRHLVRRRGQEARLRCSPMKGHSHVYWYRQLPEEGLKFMVYLQKENIIDESGMPKERFSAEFPKEGPSILRIQQVVRGDSAAYFCASSPPIETQYFGPGTRLLVL.

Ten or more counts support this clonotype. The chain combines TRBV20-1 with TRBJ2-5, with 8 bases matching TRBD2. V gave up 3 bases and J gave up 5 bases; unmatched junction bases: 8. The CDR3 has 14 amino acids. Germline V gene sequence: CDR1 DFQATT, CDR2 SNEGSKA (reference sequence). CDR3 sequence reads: CSASTGGLEETQYF. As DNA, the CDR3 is TGCAGTGCTAGTACGGGGGGGCTAGAGGAGACCCAGTACTTC.

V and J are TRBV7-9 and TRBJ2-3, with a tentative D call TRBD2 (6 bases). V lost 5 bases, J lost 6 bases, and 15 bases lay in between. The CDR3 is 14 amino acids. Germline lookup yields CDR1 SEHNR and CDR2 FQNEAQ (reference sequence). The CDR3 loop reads CASSLAPGRDTQYF. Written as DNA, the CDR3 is TGTGCCAGCAGCCTCGCCCCAGGGAGGGATACGCAGTATTTT.

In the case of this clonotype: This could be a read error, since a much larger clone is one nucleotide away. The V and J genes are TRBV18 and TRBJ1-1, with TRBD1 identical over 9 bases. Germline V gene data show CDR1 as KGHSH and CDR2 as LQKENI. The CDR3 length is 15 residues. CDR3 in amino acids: CTSSPNRGQDTEAFF. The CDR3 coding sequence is TGTACCAGCTCACCAAACAGGGGGCAGGACACTGAAGCTTTCTTT.

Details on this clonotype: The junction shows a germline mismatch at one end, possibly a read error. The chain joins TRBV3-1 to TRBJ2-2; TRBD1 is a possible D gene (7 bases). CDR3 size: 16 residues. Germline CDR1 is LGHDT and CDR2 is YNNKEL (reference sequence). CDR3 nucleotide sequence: TGTGCCAGCAGCCCCTCCCTCCAGGGGGGCACCGGGGAGCGGTTTTTT. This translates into CASSPSLQGGTGERFF.

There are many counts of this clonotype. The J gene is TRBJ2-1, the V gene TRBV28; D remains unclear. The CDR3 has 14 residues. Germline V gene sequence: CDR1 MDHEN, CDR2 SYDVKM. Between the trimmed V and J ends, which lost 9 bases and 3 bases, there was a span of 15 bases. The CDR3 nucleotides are TGTGCCAGTCAGGTTGACCGAAGCTACAATGAGCAGTTCTTC. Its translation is CASQVDRSYNEQFF.

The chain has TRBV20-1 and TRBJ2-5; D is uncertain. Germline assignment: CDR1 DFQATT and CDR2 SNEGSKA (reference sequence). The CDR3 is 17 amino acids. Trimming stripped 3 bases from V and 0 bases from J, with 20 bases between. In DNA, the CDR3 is TGCAGTGCTAGCCCGAAGGCCCCTCGGCGGTACCAAGAGACCCAGTACTTC. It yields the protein CSASPKAPRRYQETQYF.

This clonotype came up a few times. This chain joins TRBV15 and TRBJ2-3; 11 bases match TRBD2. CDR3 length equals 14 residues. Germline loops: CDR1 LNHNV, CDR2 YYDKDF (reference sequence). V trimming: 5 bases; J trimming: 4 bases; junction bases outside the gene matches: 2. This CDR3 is CATSFSGGADTQYF. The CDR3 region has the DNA TGTGCCACCAGCTTTAGCGGGGGGGCAGATACGCAGTATTTT.

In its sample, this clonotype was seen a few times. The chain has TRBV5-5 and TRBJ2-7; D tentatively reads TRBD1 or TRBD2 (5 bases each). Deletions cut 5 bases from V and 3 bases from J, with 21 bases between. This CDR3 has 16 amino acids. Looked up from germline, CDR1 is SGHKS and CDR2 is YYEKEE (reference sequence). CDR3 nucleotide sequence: TGTGCCAGCAGAGAACTAGTGGGACCAGGGAGCTACGAGCAGTACTTC. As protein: CASRELVGPGSYEQYF.

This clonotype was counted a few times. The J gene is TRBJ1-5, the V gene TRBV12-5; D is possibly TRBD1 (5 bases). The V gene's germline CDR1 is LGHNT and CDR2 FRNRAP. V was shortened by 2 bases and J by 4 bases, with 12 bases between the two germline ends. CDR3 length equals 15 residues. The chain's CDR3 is CASGLYVRGNQPQHF. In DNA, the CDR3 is TGTGCTAGTGGTTTGTACGTTAGGGGTAATCAGCCCCAGCATTTT.

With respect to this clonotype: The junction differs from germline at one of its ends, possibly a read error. Here the CDR3 reads CASSGAQGGSYNERFF. In DNA form, the CDR3 reads TGTGCCAGCAGTGGGGCACAGGGCGGGTCCTACAATGAGCGGTTCTTC. The V and J genes are TRBV28 and TRBJ2-1; possible D gene TRBD1, 6 bases. The CDR3 totals 16 residues. Germline CDR1 is MDHEN and CDR2 is SYDVKM.